These 13 T cell receptor beta chains came from one sample sequenced in a study of a mutant IDH1 vaccine in newly diagnosed glioma. Measured with immunoSEQ multiplex PCR; TCRdb has only the in-frame clones, and not every one. In the table there are around 30,000 clones, roughly 89% of which are singletons. For these receptors, no antigen is known. The time point: week 47, end of study. Each dose delivered 300 ug of mutant IDH1 20-mer peptide subcutaneously with imiquimod. Sequencing used PBMCs, obtained from a glioma patient whose treatment included an IDH1 peptide vaccine. The source is a man aged 35-49 years with glioma.

The chain carries TRBV28 and TRBJ1-1, with D possibly matching TRBD1 (6 bases). Germline values: CDR1 MDHEN, CDR2 SYDVKM. Trimming cost V 7 bases and J 2 bases, with 11 bases left between them. This CDR3 has 13 amino acids. DNA of the CDR3: TGTGCCAGCACCGTGGACAGCAACACTGAAGCTTTCTTT. This codes for CASTVDSNTEAFF.

This rearrangement joins TRBV10-3 to TRBJ2-7; D is unresolved. The germline V and J ends were trimmed by 2 bases and 0 bases, with 11 bases remaining between them. Germline V gene sequence: CDR1 ENHRY, CDR2 SYGVKD. The CDR3 sequence is 15 residues long. CDR3 in DNA: TGTGCCATCAGTGAGGGATCCTCGACCTCCTACGAGCAGTACTTC. Its translation: CAISEGSSTSYEQYF.

The chain combines TRBV7-9 with TRBJ2-2; D ambiguous. This CDR3 spans 14 amino acids. Deletions cut 6 bases from V and 3 bases from J, with 11 bases between. CDR1 and CDR2 (germline): SEHNR, FQNEAQ (reference sequence). The CDR3 DNA follows: TGTGCCAGCAGATGGTCGTCGGACACCGGGGAGCTGTTTTTT. Residues: CASRWSSDTGELFF.

The chain uses TRBV5-5 and TRBJ2-7, with D hard to call. Germline V gene data show CDR1 as SGHKS and CDR2 as YYEKEE (reference sequence). V lost 2 bases and J 3 bases, leaving 6 bases between the germline ends. The CDR3 covers 12 residues. The CDR3 region is CASSFGIYEQYF. CDR3 bases: TGTGCCAGCAGCTTCGGCATCTACGAGCAGTACTTC.

This clone came up once. The chain employs TRBV29-1 and TRBJ2-2, with 7 positions matching TRBD2. The CDR3 totals 16 residues. V was pared by 3 bases and J by 1 base, with 8 bases of the junction left unmatched. Germline lookup yields CDR1 SQVTM and CDR2 ANQGSEA. This CDR3 reads CSVEQPGLLNTGELFF. The DNA of the CDR3 is TGCAGCGTTGAGCAACCGGGACTACTGAACACCGGGGAGCTGTTTTTT.

The V gene is TRBV15, the J gene TRBJ1-5; 7 bases line up with TRBD1. Losses at the gene ends were 2 bases for V and 0 bases for J; bases not matched to a gene: 7. Germline V CDR1 and CDR2: LNHNV, YYDKDF (reference sequence). The CDR3 totals 17 residues. The CDR3 here is CATSRNTGAISNQPQHF. Here the CDR3 DNA reads TGTGCCACCAGCAGAAACACAGGGGCTATTAGCAATCAGCCCCAGCATTTT.

The chain has TRBV7-8 and TRBJ2-3, with TRBD2 identical over 10 bases. CDR3 length: 15 amino acids. Germline assignment: CDR1 SGHVS and CDR2 FQNEAQ. The trim removed 5 bases at V and 5 bases at J, leaving 7 bases unmatched. The CDR3 is CASSLGLAVQDTQYF. CDR3 in DNA: TGTGCCAGCAGCCTAGGACTAGCGGTCCAAGATACGCAGTATTTT.

In this sample, this clone turned up once. The chain recombines TRBV12-5 with TRBJ2-1; 7 bases agree with TRBD2. V trimming: 6 bases; J trimming: 0 bases; junction bases outside the gene matches: 8. This CDR3 is built from 16 residues. Germline CDR1 and CDR2: LGHNT and FRNRAP. The CDR3 protein is CASGQARTSSYNEQFF. The CDR3 DNA follows: TGTGCTAGTGGCCAAGCCCGGACTAGCTCCTACAATGAGCAGTTCTTC.

The J gene is TRBJ1-5, the V gene TRBV28; no clear D. There are 13 residues in the CDR3. The germline V and J ends were trimmed by 10 bases and 0 bases, with 10 bases remaining between them. Germline V gene sequence: CDR1 MDHEN, CDR2 SYDVKM. CDR3 in DNA: TGTGCCACTTCTCGAGATAGCAATCAGCCCCAGCATTTT. This sequence encodes CATSRDSNQPQHF. Variable domain in full (rest from reference TRBV28 and TRBJ1-5): DVKVTQSSRYLVKRTGEKVFLECVQDMDHENMFWYRQDPGLGLRLIYFSYDVKMKEKGDIPEGYSVSREKKERFSLILESASTNQTSMYLCATSRDSNQPQHFGDGTRLSIL.

The rearrangement links TRBV10-3 to TRBJ1-1; D call uncertain. CDR1 is ENHRY and CDR2 is SYGVKD in the germline V gene. Trimming stripped 10 bases from V and 1 base from J, with 16 bases between. The CDR3 sequence is 14 residues long. Here the CDR3 DNA reads TGTGCCACCAGAGGAGCAGCAGAGAACACTGAAGCTTTCTTT. This translates into CATRGAAENTEAFF.

V gene TRBV19 combines with J gene TRBJ1-2; the match to TRBD1 covers 8 bases. There are 13 residues in the CDR3. With V trimmed by 3 bases and J by 8 bases, 5 bases remained unmatched. Germline V gene sequence: CDR1 LNHDA, CDR2 SQIVND (reference sequence). The CDR3 DNA sequence: TGTGCCAGTAGTATCCACAGGGGGAACGGCTACACCTTC. Its translation is CASSIHRGNGYTF.

J is TRBJ2-7 and V is TRBV27, with D possibly called TRBD1 or TRBD2 (5 bases each). Germline CDR1 is MNHEY and CDR2 is SMNVEV (reference sequence). V was trimmed by 6 bases and J by 1 base, leaving 10 bases between them. This CDR3 spans 13 amino acids. CDR3 loop: CASSRGVSYEQYF. CDR3 coding DNA: TGTGCCAGCAGCCGAGGGGTTTCCTACGAGCAGTACTTC.

The table lists this clone with a count of one. The chain carries TRBV11-3 and TRBJ1-4, with 8 bases matching TRBD1. The germline gives CDR1 SGHNT, CDR2 YENEEA. V was clipped by 5 bases and J by 8 bases; unmatched bases: 16. This CDR3 is built from 17 residues. The CDR3 nucleotides are TGTGCCAGCAGCCCCCAAGGGGGCAGGGGGCCTCGAGAAAAACTGTTTTTT. This gives the protein CASSPQGGRGPREKLFF.